A single sample gave rise to the 7 T cell receptor beta chains below, sequenced in a study of blood T cell repertoires in COVID-19 (dated by TCRdb to 2020 to 2021). Receptors were amplified or captured by the immunoSEQ multiplex PCR assay. TCRdb took over this immuneACCESS table, retaining in-frame rearrangements with V and J assigned. Such tables are incomplete; in checked studies, under half of the missing clones stem from an unresolved V gene, and the remainder is unexplained. The sample includes about 230,000 clones, with around 83% observed a single time. The top ten hold 4.5% to 7% of the sample. Source material: peripheral blood. The origin of the receptors is a man at least 80 years old with acute or convalescent COVID-19.

V gene TRBV5-3 combines with J gene TRBJ2-7; D perhaps matches TRBD2 (7 bases). TRBV5-3 is flagged as an ORF with uncertain function. Between the trimmed V and J ends, which lost 8 bases and 3 bases, there was a span of 21 bases. The CDR3 runs to 15 residues. This CDR3 reads CARGAGAQGYYEQYF. The CDR3 bases are TGTGCCAGGGGGGCGGGGGCCCAAGGGTACTACGAGCAGTACTTC.

On this clone itself: The same CDR3 arises from other DNA sequences in this sample as well. The V call is TRBV5-5, the J call TRBJ1-1; TRBD1 matches 8 bases. V shed 1 base, J shed 2 bases, and the junction held 1 base outside the gene matches. This CDR3 has 14 residues. Germline V gene lookup returns CDR1 SGHKS and CDR2 YYEKEE (reference sequence). CDR3 protein: CASSLTGGNTEAFF. CDR3 coding DNA: TGTGCCAGCAGCTTGACAGGGGGTAACACTGAAGCTTTCTTT. The whole variable domain, remainder taken from reference TRBV5-5 and TRBJ1-1, is DAGVTQSPTHLIKTRGQQVTLRCSPISGHKSVSWYQQVLGQGPQFIFQYYEKEERGRGNFPDRFSARQFPNYSSELNVNALLLGDSALYLCASSLTGGNTEAFFGQGTRLTVV.

This sequence joins TRBV6-5 and TRBJ1-1, with a weak D call TRBD1 (5 bases). Germline values: CDR1 MNHEY, CDR2 SVGAGI. V lost 8 bases to trimming and J lost 0 bases, with 13 bases between them. The CDR3 sequence is 14 residues long. The CDR3 sequence is CASGNRPLNTEAFF. The CDR3 region has the DNA TGTGCCAGCGGGAACAGGCCCTTGAACACTGAAGCTTTCTTT.

This clone was picked up one time. The gene calls are TRBV24-1 and TRBJ1-5; possibly TRBD1 for D (5 bases). Trimming took off 3 bases at V and 2 bases at J, with 7 bases between the two ends. Germline lookup yields CDR1 KGHDR and CDR2 SFDVKD. CDR3 length equals 14 residues. Written as DNA, the CDR3 is TGTGCCACCAGTGATCTAGGGGGCAATCAGCCCCAGCATTTT. It is translated as CATSDLGGNQPQHF.

This sequence joins TRBV6-5 and TRBJ2-1, with 7 bases fitting TRBD2. J lost 4 bases, V lost 6 bases, and 9 bases had no gene match. This CDR3 has 15 amino acids. Germline V gene lookup returns CDR1 MNHEY and CDR2 SVGAGI. In nucleotides, the CDR3 is TGTGCCAGCAGCACGACTAGCAGTGGGTACAATGAGCAGTTCTTC. Its protein is CASSTTSSGYNEQFF.

Here the CDR3 reads CASSRGGEETQYF. DNA of the CDR3: TGTGCCAGTAGTAGGGGGGGCGAAGAGACCCAGTACTTC. The rearrangement links TRBV19 to TRBJ2-5, with D perhaps TRBD2 (7 bases). Germline assignment: CDR1 LNHDA and CDR2 SQIVND (reference sequence). V lost 4 bases and J lost 3, with 9 bases in between. The CDR3 extends over 13 amino acids.

The chain combines TRBV28 with TRBJ1-2; the D is unclear. Per the germline V gene, CDR1 is MDHEN and CDR2 is SYDVKM. Trimming took off 5 bases at V and 8 bases at J, with 15 bases between the two ends. The CDR3 sequence is 13 residues long. This chain's CDR3 is CASSPPGMRGYTF. The DNA of the CDR3 is TGTGCCAGCAGTCCCCCGGGGATGAGGGGCTACACCTTC.